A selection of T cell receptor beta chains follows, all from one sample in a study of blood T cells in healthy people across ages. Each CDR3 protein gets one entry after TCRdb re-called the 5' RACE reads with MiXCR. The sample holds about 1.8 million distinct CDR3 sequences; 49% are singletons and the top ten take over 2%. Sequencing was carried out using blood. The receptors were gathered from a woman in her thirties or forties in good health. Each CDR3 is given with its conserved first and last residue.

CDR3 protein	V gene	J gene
CASSVRTEKDEQFF	TRBV9	TRBJ2-1
CASSLPGDRVPYF	TRBV7-7	TRBJ2-7
CASSARSQGETQYF	TRBV7-2	TRBJ2-5
CSVEGASLSGGSYEQYF	TRBV29-1	TRBJ2-7
CASSLGIHEQFF	TRBV27	TRBJ2-1
CASSLASWVQDYEQYF	TRBV5-1	TRBJ2-7
CASSSRQGGAAYEQYF	TRBV12-1	TRBJ2-7
CASSLTLSGTQYF	TRBV28	TRBJ2-3
CASSPSGTSGHNEQFF	TRBV7-2	TRBJ2-1
CASSDRETQYF	TRBV10-2	TRBJ2-5
CASSFFVGGVDIQYF	TRBV7-2	TRBJ2-4
CSVADRFSSEQYF	TRBV29-1	TRBJ2-5
CSARVPTGADTQYF	TRBV20-1	TRBJ2-3
CSAPPGGQETQYF	TRBV20-1	TRBJ2-5
CASSLAGLAGSTDTQYF	TRBV28	TRBJ2-3
CASSLVRVGGGSTDTQYF	TRBV7-2	TRBJ2-3
CSVYQAFPYNEQFF	TRBV29-1	TRBJ2-1
CSAGGLAGGTYEQYF	TRBV20-1	.
CASSDLGTGTGNPDTQYF	TRBV6-4	TRBJ2-3
CASSASGTSVYNEQFF	TRBV7-9	TRBJ2-1
CASSLGTQNQETQYF	TRBV5-1	TRBJ2-5
CASSLLSRTGRGNEQFF	TRBV27	TRBJ2-1
CASSSDLGGTEAFF	TRBV7-2	TRBJ1-1
CAIGEGNQPQHF	TRBV10-3	TRBJ1-5
CASSLTGVDEAFF	TRBV6-4	TRBJ1-1
CASSQPGGFKPDTQYF	TRBV23-1	TRBJ2-3
CAGSPDSSTDTQYF	TRBV7-9	TRBJ2-3
CASSPPVDHTQYF	TRBV18	TRBJ2-3
CASSPRDRDGYTF	TRBV7-2	TRBJ1-2
CASSFGPGTVTDSQYF	TRBV7-9	TRBJ2-3
CASSKELRDPLNTEAFF	TRBV21-1	TRBJ1-1
CASSFTEGVDYGYTF	TRBV5-1	TRBJ1-2
CASSSDRDGNQPQHF	TRBV7-9	TRBJ1-5
CASSRDSERGYGYTF	TRBV27	TRBJ1-2
CASGTSDRAETQYF	TRBV9	TRBJ2-5
CASSFRDSVPYEQYF	TRBV28	TRBJ2-7
CASSSSQTGPKEQYF	TRBV5-1	TRBJ2-5
CASRPRTGLQETQYF	TRBV27	TRBJ2-5
CASSFGQGRSGANVLTF	TRBV28	TRBJ2-6
CASSQVTIEQYF	TRBV14	TRBJ2-7
CASSLNPWTSGPLNEQFF	TRBV7-3	TRBJ2-1
CASSYSAGTIDGTDTQYF	TRBV6-7	TRBJ2-3
CATSRTSGGRTDTQYF	TRBV15	TRBJ2-3
CASSTGKETQYF	TRBV9	TRBJ2-5
CASSPPAGGKETQYF	TRBV18	.
CASSLTNSPLHF	TRBV7-2	TRBJ1-6
CASSAPDRGYNEQFF	TRBV12-3/TRBV12-4	TRBJ2-1
CASSQDLAGYYGYTF	TRBV4-3	TRBJ1-2
CASSTSILEQYF	TRBV28	TRBJ2-7
CASSRQVETEAFF	TRBV4-1	TRBJ1-1
CASSYSSGGLQETQYF	TRBV6-5	TRBJ2-5
CASSGQGITYEQYF	TRBV6-5	TRBJ2-7
CASSAISSSYNEQFF	TRBV9	TRBJ2-1
CSAGPGFSNQPQHF	TRBV20-1	TRBJ1-5
CASGRVLDIQYF	TRBV27	TRBJ2-4
CASNLRVTRGGSYNEQFF	TRBV7-2	TRBJ2-1
CSAREGQGAGEKLFF	TRBV20-1	TRBJ1-4
CASSHRTETFYGYTF	TRBV13	TRBJ1-2
CASSWGAGGPDEQFF	TRBV7-3	TRBJ2-1
CSASPTWGLASYRELFF	TRBV20-1	TRBJ2-2